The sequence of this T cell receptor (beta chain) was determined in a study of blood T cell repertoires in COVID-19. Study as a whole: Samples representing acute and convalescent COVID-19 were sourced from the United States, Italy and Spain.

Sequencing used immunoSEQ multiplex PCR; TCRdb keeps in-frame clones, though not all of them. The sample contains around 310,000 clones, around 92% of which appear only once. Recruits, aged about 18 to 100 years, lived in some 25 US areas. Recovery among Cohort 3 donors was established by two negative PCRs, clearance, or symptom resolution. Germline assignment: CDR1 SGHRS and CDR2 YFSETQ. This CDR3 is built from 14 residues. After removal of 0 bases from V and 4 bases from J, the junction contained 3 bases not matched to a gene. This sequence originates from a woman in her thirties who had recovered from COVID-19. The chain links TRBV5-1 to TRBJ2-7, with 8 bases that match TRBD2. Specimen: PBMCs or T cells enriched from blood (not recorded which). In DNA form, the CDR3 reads TGCGCCAGCAGCTTGGGGGGCGGGAGGTACGAGCAGTACTTC. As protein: CASSLGGGRYEQYF.